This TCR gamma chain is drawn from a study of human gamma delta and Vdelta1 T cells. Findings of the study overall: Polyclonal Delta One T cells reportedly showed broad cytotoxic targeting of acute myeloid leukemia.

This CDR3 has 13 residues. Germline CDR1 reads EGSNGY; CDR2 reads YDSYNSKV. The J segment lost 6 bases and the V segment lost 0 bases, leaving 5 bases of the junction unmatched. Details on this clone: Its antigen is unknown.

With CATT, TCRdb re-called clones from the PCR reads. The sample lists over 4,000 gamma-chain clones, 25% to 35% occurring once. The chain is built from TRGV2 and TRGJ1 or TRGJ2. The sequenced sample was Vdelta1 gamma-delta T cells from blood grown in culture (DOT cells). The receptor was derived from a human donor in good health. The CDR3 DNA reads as TGTGCCACCTGGGACGGGCTTGCTTATAAGAAACTCTTT. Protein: CATWDGLAYKKLF.